This TCR beta chain was retrieved from a study of cytomegalovirus exposure and HLA in healthy donors. This table comes from immunoSEQ multiplex PCR, and its TCRdb copy is limited to in-frame clones, with some not included. The sample shows more than 50,000 clones, about 91% of them seen only once. Sample: PBMCs. The clonotype originates from a woman aged 30 to 39 in good health and CMV-seronegative.

CDR3 DNA: TGTGCCAGCAGCGAGGGACAGGGGCTCAATGAGCAGTTCTTC. Translating it yields CASSEGQGLNEQFF. V is TRBV7-9 and J is TRBJ2-1, with 10 bases aligning to TRBD1. The germline V gene encodes CDR1 SEHNR and CDR2 FQNEAQ (reference sequence). V lost 5 bases to trimming and J lost 6 bases; unmatched junction nucleotides: 4. The CDR3 is made up of 14 amino acids. The complete variable domain, with remaining parts taken from reference TRBV7-9 and TRBJ2-1, reads DTGVSQNPRHKITKRGQNVTFRCDPISEHNRLYWYRQTLGQGPEFLTYFQNEAQLEKSRLLSDRFSAERPKGSFSTLEIQRTEQGDSAMYLCASSEGQGLNEQFFGPGTRLTVL.